The present entry profiles one TCR beta chain with its context. This specimen comes from a study of T cell changes during pregnancy in multiple sclerosis. The V and J ends lost 7 bases and 0 bases respectively, with 13 bases between them. Germline values: CDR1 MDHEN, CDR2 SYDVKM. This CDR3 region has 15 residues. Using immunoSEQ multiplex PCR, the repertoire was profiled, and TCRdb retains in-frame clones only, with some absent. The sample comprises about 76,000 clones, about 90% of which are singletons, and approximately 1.6% rests with the top ten. This clonotype was obtained from a female donor in good health, enrolled as a control in a pregnancy study. The rearrangement links TRBV28 to TRBJ2-4; D gene unclear. This material consisted of peripheral blood, taken in the first trimester of pregnancy. The CDR3 nucleotides read TGTGCCAGCAATACAGAATCCTTAGCCAAAAACATTCAGTACTTC. Translation: CASNTESLAKNIQYF.